The clone carrying this T cell receptor beta chain was seen once. Its specificity is not known. This sample is drawn from a study of cytomegalovirus exposure and HLA in healthy donors. Study-wide points: There was a cluster of highly shared sequence variants that was likely a sequencing artifact. High specificity and sensitivity for cytomegalovirus status were reported for the classifier. For most TCR beta V segments, an earlier analysis put the productive rate at about 87% or about 30% of the time. Overall, some 160 TCR beta chains were annotated as cytomegalovirus-associated.

This PCR relied on a set of 60 Vbeta primers and 13 Jbeta primers. Using immunoSEQ multiplex PCR, the repertoire was profiled, and TCRdb retains in-frame clones only, with some absent. The sample carries roughly 180,000 clones, roughly three quarters recorded once. V lost 8 bases and J lost 2; bases outside the gene matches: 8. CDR3 length equals 15 residues. Germline CDR1 MNHEY, CDR2 SVGAGI. This TCR was sampled from a male donor in good health and CMV-seronegative. This chain links TRBV6-5 with TRBJ2-1, with 8 positions matching TRBD2. Sequences were obtained from PBMCs. CDR3 loop: CASFPRGGAYNEQFF. CDR3 coding DNA: TGTGCCAGCTTTCCCCGGGGGGGGGCCTACAATGAGCAGTTCTTC.